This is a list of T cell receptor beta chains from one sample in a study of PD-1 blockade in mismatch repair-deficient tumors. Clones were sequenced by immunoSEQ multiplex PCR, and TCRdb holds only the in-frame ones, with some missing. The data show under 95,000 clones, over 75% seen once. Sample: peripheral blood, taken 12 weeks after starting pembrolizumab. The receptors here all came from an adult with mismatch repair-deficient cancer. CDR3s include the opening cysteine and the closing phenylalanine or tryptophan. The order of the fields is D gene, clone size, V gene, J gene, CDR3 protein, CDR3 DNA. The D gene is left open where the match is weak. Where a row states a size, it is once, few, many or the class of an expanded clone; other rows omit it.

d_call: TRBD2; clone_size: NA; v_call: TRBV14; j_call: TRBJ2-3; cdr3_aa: CASSRTSILADFTDTQYF; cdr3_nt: TGTGCCAGCAGCCGGACCTCGATACTAGCGGATTTCACAGATACGCAGTATTTT
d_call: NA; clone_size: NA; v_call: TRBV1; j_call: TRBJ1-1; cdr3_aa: CTSSQGQTENTEAFF; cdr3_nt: TGCACCAGCAGCCAAGGACAGACGGAGAACACTGAAGCTTTCTTT
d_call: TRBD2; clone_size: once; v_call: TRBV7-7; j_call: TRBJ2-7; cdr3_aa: CASSKGLAGVEEQYF; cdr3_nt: TGTGCTAGCAGCAAAGGACTAGCGGGAGTAGAAGAGCAGTACTTC
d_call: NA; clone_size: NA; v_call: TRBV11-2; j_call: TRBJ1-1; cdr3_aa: CASSLERGGEAFF; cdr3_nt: TGTGCCAGCAGCTTAGAGAGGGGTGGTGAAGCTTTCTTT
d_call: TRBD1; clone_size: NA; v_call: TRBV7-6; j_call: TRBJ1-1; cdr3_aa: CASSSFEDRGWTEAFF; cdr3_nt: TGTGCCAGCAGCTCCTTTGAGGACAGGGGATGGACTGAAGCTTTCTTT
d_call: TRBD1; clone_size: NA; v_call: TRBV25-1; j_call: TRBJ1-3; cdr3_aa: CASRLGGDSSGNTIYF; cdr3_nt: TGTGCCAGCAGGCTGGGGGGGGACAGCTCTGGAAACACCATATATTTT
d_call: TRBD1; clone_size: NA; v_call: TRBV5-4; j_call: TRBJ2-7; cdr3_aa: CASSLSTGYSYEQYF; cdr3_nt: TGTGCCAGCAGCTTATCGACAGGGTACTCCTACGAGCAGTACTTC
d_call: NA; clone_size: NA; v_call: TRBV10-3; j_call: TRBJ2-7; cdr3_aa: CAISESPSTYEQYF; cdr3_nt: TGTGCCATCAGTGAGTCTCCATCCACCTACGAGCAGTACTTC
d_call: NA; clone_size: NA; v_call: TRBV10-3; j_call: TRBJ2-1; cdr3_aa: CAISEGGTYNEQFF; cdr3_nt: TGTGCCATCAGTGAGGGGGGAACCTACAATGAGCAGTTCTTC
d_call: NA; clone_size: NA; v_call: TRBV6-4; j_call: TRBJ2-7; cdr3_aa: CASSATRGRDSEQYF; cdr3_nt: TGTGCCAGCAGTGCCACCCGGGGCAGGGATTCCGAGCAGTACTTC
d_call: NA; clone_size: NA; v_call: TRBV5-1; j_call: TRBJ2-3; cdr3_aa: CASSFGDRGTDTQYF; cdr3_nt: TGCGCCAGCAGCTTCGGGGACCGGGGCACAGATACGCAGTATTTT
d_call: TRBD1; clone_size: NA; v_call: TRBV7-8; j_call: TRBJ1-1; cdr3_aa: CASSLGTGGWAEAFF; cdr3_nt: TGTGCCAGCAGCTTAGGGACAGGGGGTTGGGCTGAAGCTTTCTTT
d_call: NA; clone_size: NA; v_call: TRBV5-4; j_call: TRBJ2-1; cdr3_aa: CASRTQRGGSYNEQFF; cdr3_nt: TGTGCCAGCAGGACCCAGAGGGGGGGTTCCTACAATGAGCAGTTCTTC
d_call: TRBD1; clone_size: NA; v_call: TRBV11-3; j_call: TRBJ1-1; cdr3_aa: CASRGAGQGNTEAFF; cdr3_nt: TGTGCCAGCAGAGGGGCGGGACAGGGCAACACTGAAGCTTTCTTT
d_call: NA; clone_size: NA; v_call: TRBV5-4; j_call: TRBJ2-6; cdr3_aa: CASSFLGRSFSGANVLTF; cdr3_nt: TGTGCCAGCAGCTTTTTGGGCAGAAGTTTCTCTGGGGCCAACGTCCTGACTTTC
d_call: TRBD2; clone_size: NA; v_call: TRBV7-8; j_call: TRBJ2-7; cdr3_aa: CASSGGGGPSYEQYF; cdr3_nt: TGTGCCAGCAGTGGGGGGGGAGGGCCTTCCTACGAGCAGTACTTC
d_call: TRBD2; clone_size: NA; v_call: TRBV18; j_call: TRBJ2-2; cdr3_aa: CASSPTGTNYNTGELFF; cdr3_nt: TGTGCCAGCTCACCGACCGGGACTAACTATAACACCGGGGAGCTGTTTTTT
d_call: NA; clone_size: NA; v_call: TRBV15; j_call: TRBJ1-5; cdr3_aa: CATSRDQNSNQPQHF; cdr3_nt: TGTGCCACCAGCAGAGACCAGAATAGCAATCAGCCCCAGCATTTT
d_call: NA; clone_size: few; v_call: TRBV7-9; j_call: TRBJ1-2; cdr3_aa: CASSLGDGKLRTF; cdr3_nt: TGTGCCAGCAGCTTAGGGGACGGGAAACTTCGCACCTTC
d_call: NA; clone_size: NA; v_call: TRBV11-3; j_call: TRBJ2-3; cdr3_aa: CASSPEAGETDTQYF; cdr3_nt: TGTGCCAGCAGCCCGGAGGCAGGAGAAACAGATACGCAGTATTTT
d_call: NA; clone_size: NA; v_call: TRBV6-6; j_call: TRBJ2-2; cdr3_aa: CASTRDGNTGELFF; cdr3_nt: TGTGCCAGCACACGAGATGGAAACACCGGGGAGCTGTTTTTT
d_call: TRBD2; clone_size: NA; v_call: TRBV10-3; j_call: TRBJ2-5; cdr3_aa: CAISGTSGSSETQYF; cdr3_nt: TGTGCCATCAGTGGGACTAGCGGGAGTTCAGAGACCCAGTACTTC